This entry lists 22 T cell receptor beta chains sequenced from one sample in a study of CD8+CD57+ T cells in acquired aplastic anemia. CDR3 and TCR beta VDJ profiling relied on a genomic DNA template. TCRdb ran MiXCR on the reads and lists one entry per CDR3 protein. Of about 160,000 distinct CDR3 sequences in the sample, about 48% were seen once. Whoever was chosen for sequencing had shown CD8+CD57+ cell expansion by flow cytometry. The material sequenced was sorted CD4+, CD8+, or CD8+CD57+ T cells (not recorded which) from PBMCs. These TCRs come from a human donor with aplastic anemia.

The chain couples TRBV20-1 to TRBJ1-6, with no clear D. CDR1 is DFQATT, CDR2 SNEGSKA, per germline (reference sequence). Trimming pared 3 bases from V and 9 bases from J, leaving 15 bases between. The CDR3 is made up of 14 amino acids. The CDR3 nucleotides are TGCAGTGCTAGCAAGGGTGAGGAAGCTTCACCCCTCCACTTT. It is translated as CSASKGEEASPLHF.

As to this clonotype: This is likely a read error, given that the CDR3 carries no conserved phenylalanine or tryptophan at its end. This chain connects TRBV3-1 to TRBJ2-1; a weak D match, TRBD1 (5 bases). Germline CDR1 LGHDT, CDR2 YNNKEL (reference sequence). The CDR3 is 15 residues long. Trimming removed 0 bases at V and 3 bases at J, with 9 bases between. The CDR3 nucleotides are TGTGCCAGCAGCCAAGAAAGGGGCTACTACAATGAGCAGTTCCTC. Amino acid sequence: CASSQERGYYNEQFL.

The V call is TRBV7-9, the J call TRBJ1-1, with D maybe TRBD1 (5 bases). The germline V and J ends were trimmed by 1 base and 0 bases, with 9 bases remaining between them. CDR1 SEHNR and CDR2 FQNEAQ come from the germline V gene (reference sequence). The CDR3 contains 15 residues. The CDR3 sequence: CASSLGSRVNTEAFF. CDR3 DNA: TGTGCCAGCAGCTTAGGGAGCAGGGTGAACACTGAAGCTTTCTTT.

This clonotype has at least ten counts. The rearrangement uses TRBV4-2 and TRBJ1-4; 7 nucleotides line up with TRBD1. Germline CDR1 LGHNA, CDR2 YNFKEQ. V was pared by 5 bases and J by 2 bases, with 5 bases of the junction left unmatched. This CDR3 comprises 15 residues. The DNA for the CDR3 is TGTGCCAGCAGCGGACAGGCTAGGACTAATGAAAAACTGTTTTTT. Protein sequence: CASSGQARTNEKLFF.

This clonotype was counted many times. V gene TRBV9 combines with J gene TRBJ2-2; D unresolved. The germline CDR1 and CDR2 sequences are SGDLS and YYNGEE. V was pared by 0 bases and J by 7 bases, with 4 bases between. The CDR3 spans 12 residues. DNA for the CDR3: TGTGCCAGCAGCGTAGTCGGCGGGGAGCTGTTTTTT. This encodes CASSVVGGELFF.

The chain is built from TRBV18 and TRBJ2-7, with 9 positions matching TRBD1. The CDR3 extends over 16 amino acids. CDR1 and CDR2 from the germline V gene are KGHSH and LQKENI. Trimming cost V 3 bases and J 1 base; bases outside gene matches: 7. This CDR3 is CASSPETGTGSYEQYF. CDR3 in DNA: TGTGCCAGCTCACCCGAGACCGGGACAGGGTCCTACGAGCAGTACTTC.

To note about this clonotype: A much larger clone is a single base away; this may be a read error. The chain has TRBV30 and TRBJ1-6; no definite D call. The CDR3 is 14 residues long. The germline V gene encodes CDR1 GTSNPN and CDR2 SVGIG (reference sequence). The CDR3 DNA follows: TGTGCCTGGAGTGTCGGCAGCTATAATTCACCCCGCCACTTT. Protein product: CAWSVGSYNSPRHF.

A word on this clonotype: A read error is possible here, since a much larger clone lies one base away. This chain joins TRBV4-3 and TRBJ1-6; tentative D call: TRBD1 (6 bases). Germline loops: CDR1 LGHNA, CDR2 YSLEER. The CDR3 runs to 16 residues. The CDR3 here is CANSQFSTGSNSPLHF. DNA for the CDR3: TGCGCCAACAGCCAATTCAGCACAGGGAGTAATTCACCCCTCCACTTT.

The chain uses TRBV12-3 or TRBV12-4 and TRBJ1-2; D call uncertain. V shed 6 bases and J shed 4 bases, with 12 bases lying between them. This CDR3 comprises 13 residues. The DNA for the CDR3 is TGTGCCAGCAGCCCTACGCGGGGCTATGGCTACACCTTC. Amino acid sequence: CASSPTRGYGYTF.

In this sample, this clonotype turned up a few times. The chain couples TRBV29-1 to TRBJ2-7; tentatively, D is TRBD2 (5 bases). CDR1 and CDR2 from the germline V gene are SQVTM and ANQGSEA. The CDR3 has 10 residues. V was clipped by 5 bases and J by 7 bases, with 9 bases between them. DNA of the CDR3: TGCAGCGTTAGTACGGGGGAGCAGTACTTC. Its translation is CSVSTGEQYF.

This rearrangement joins TRBV3-1 to TRBJ2-4; possibly TRBD2 for D (6 bases). Trimming took 8 bases from V and 6 from J, leaving 17 bases between them. Looked up from germline, CDR1 is LGHDT and CDR2 is YNNKEL (reference sequence). CDR3 size: 14 residues. The CDR3 spells CASHNPGESNIQYF. The CDR3 coding sequence is TGTGCCAGCCACAATCCGGGAGAATCAAACATTCAGTACTTC. The entire variable domain, with the rest obtained from reference TRBV3-1 and TRBJ2-4, is as follows: DTAVSQTPKYLVTQMGNDKSIKCEQNLGHDTMYWYKQDSKKFLKIMFSYNNKELIINETVPNRFSPKSPDKAHLNLHINSLELGDSAVYFCASHNPGESNIQYFGAGTRLSVL.

The rearrangement joins TRBV2 to TRBJ1-4; no reliable D call. The CDR3 covers 15 residues. With 0 bases removed from V and 5 bases from J, the gap between germline ends came to 10 bases. Germline V CDR1 and CDR2: SNHLY, FYNNEI. The CDR3 reads CASSEAAGSNEKLFF. The CDR3 nucleotides are TGTGCCAGCAGTGAAGCGGCGGGGTCGAATGAAAAACTGTTTTTT.

On this clonotype itself: This clone may be a read error of a much larger clone one base away. The chain is built from TRBV12-3 or TRBV12-4 and TRBJ2-2; D is undetermined. The CDR3 covers 16 residues. The CDR3 reads CVSSPPCCMNTGELFF. The CDR3 bases are TGTGTCAGCAGTCCCCCCTGCTGTATGAACACCGGGGAGCTGTTTTTT.

On this clonotype: A much larger clone lies a single base off, so this may be a read error. The rearrangement uses TRBV4-1 and TRBJ1-1; 7 nucleotides agree with TRBD1. Germline-derived CDR1 and CDR2 are MGHRA and YSYEKL. The length of the CDR3 is 14 residues. CDR3 nucleotides: TGCGCCAGCAGCAGCCACAGGGGAGGGACTGAAGCTTCCTTT. Encoded protein: CASSSHRGGTEASF.

This clonotype was recorded many times. The chain links TRBV25-1 to TRBJ2-1, with D perhaps matching TRBD1 (6 bases). Germline CDR1 and CDR2: MGHDK and SYGVNS. The V and J ends lost 5 bases and 13 bases respectively, with 21 bases between them. The CDR3 totals 14 residues. CDR3 nucleotide sequence: TGTGCCAGCAGTTATAGGTCGTTGGGGGCTGCTCAGTTCTTC. Its translation: CASSYRSLGAAQFF.

This clonotype was counted many times. This chain uses TRBV19 with TRBJ1-1; 7 bases agree with TRBD1. The CDR3 is made up of 12 amino acids. Germline V gene data show CDR1 as LNHDA and CDR2 as SQIVND (reference sequence). J gave up 6 bases and V 8 bases, and 6 bases lay outside the gene matches. The CDR3 spells CASRGQESEAFF. The DNA for the CDR3 is TGTGCCAGTCGCGGACAGGAGTCTGAAGCTTTCTTT.

This clonotype was recorded at least ten times. V and J are TRBV11-2 and TRBJ2-1; possible D gene TRBD2, 5 bases. V lost 0 bases, J lost 2 bases, and 8 bases lay in between. The CDR3 loop spans 15 amino acids. CDR1 SGHAT and CDR2 FQNNGV come from the germline V gene. CDR3 sequence: CASSLEGSTYNEQFF. CDR3 nucleotides: TGTGCCAGCAGCTTAGAAGGGAGCACCTACAATGAGCAGTTCTTC.

This clonotype was counted ten times or more. J is TRBJ2-3 and V is TRBV6-4; D is unclear. V was clipped by 2 bases and J by 2 bases, with 11 bases between them. The CDR3 is 15 amino acids. Looked up from germline, CDR1 is MRHNA and CDR2 is SNTAGT. The CDR3 DNA is TGTGCCAGCAGTGACACGCCACATGACACAGATACGCAGTATTTT. This sequence encodes CASSDTPHDTDTQYF.

The rearrangement links TRBV12-5 to TRBJ2-7; tentatively, D is TRBD1 (6 bases). From germline, CDR1 is LGHNT and CDR2 FRNRAP. This CDR3 is 15 amino acids long. Trimming stripped 6 bases from V and 6 bases from J, with 21 bases between. CDR3 amino acids: CASGPPTGYSSEQYF. The CDR3 bases are TGTGCTAGTGGGCCTCCTACAGGGTATTCAAGCGAGCAGTACTTC.

The chain has TRBV24-1 and TRBJ2-3; tentatively, D is TRBD1 (6 bases). CDR3 length equals 14 residues. V lost 2 bases and J 3 bases, leaving 8 bases between the germline ends. Germline loops: CDR1 KGHDR, CDR2 SFDVKD. The CDR3 nucleotides read TGTGCCACCAGTGATTACAGGGAGACAGATACGCAGTATTTT. It encodes CATSDYRETDTQYF.

This clonotype was counted ten times or more. The V and J genes are TRBV15 and TRBJ2-7; D is possibly TRBD2 (5 bases). Germline V gene data show CDR1 as LNHNV and CDR2 as YYDKDF (reference sequence). The CDR3 spans 15 residues. V lost 0 bases and J 5 bases, leaving 14 bases between the germline ends. In DNA form, the CDR3 reads TGTGCCACCAGCAGAGAAGGTCGAAGCGGAGACGAGCAGTACTTC. Its protein is CATSREGRSGDEQYF.

The chain uses TRBV9 and TRBJ2-5; 10 bases agree with TRBD2. The CDR3 has 15 residues. Germline V gene data show CDR1 as SGDLS and CDR2 as YYNGEE. The trim removed 0 bases at V and 9 bases at J, leaving 8 bases unmatched. CDR3 sequence reads: CASSVDPSGSEAQYF. CDR3 coding DNA: TGTGCCAGCAGCGTAGACCCTAGCGGGAGTGAGGCCCAGTACTTC.